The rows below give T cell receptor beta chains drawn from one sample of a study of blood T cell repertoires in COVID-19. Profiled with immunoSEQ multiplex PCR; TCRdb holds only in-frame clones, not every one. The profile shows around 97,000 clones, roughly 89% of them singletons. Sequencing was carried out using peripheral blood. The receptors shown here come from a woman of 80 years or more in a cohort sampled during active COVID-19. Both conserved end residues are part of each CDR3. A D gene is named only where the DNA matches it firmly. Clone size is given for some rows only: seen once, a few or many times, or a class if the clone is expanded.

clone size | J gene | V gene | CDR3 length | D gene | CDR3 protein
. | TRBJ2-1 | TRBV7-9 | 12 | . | CASSLALEVEFF
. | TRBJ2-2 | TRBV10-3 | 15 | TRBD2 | CAISDTSGLTGELFF
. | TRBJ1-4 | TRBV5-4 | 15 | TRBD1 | CASRPTNDRDEKLFF
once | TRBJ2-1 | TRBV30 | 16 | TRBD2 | CAWTLAGGPSYNEQFF
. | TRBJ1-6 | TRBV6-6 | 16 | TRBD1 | CASSPGFRQGNSPLHF
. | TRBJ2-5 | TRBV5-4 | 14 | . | CASSYGQQQETQYF
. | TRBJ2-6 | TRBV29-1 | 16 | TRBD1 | CSVPPQGASGANVLTF
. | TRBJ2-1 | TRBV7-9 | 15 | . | CASQNRGGPYNEQFF
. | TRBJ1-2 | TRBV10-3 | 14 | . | CAISFGGGGNGYTF
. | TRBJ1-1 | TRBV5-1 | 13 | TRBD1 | CATRGQENTEAFF
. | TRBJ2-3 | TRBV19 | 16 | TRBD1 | CASSTTGTGLTDTQYF
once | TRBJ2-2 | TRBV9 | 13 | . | CASSVSNTGELFF
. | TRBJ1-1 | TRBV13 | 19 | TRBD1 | CASSLPRTGGMWMNTEAFF
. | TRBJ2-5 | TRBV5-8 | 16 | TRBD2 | CASSSGLAGGQETQYF
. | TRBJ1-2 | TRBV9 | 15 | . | CASSAGQSPNYGYTF
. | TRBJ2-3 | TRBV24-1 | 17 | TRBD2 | CATSEASGGNIPDTQYF
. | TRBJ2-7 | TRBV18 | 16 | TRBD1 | CASSPLPPGQGFKQYF
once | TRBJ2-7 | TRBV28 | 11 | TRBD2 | CASGRGYEQYF
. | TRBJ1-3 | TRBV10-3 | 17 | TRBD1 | CAIRVGGTVPSGNTIYF
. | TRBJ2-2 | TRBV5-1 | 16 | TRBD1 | CASSPDRAGNTGELFF
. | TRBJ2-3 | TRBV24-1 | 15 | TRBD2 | CATSETSASTDTQYF
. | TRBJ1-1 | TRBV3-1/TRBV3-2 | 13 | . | CASSQGLANEAFF
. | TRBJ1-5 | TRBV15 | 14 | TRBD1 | CATSRGDRAQPQHF
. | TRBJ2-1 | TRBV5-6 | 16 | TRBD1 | CASSLAGQGPYNEQFF
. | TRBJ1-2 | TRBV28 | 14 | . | CASSLFRGGGGYTF
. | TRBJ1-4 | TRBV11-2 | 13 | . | CASSLSDNEKLFF
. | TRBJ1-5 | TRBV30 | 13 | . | CAWSSQINQPQHF
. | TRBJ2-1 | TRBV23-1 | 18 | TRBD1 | CASSQSKFRDRWDNEQFF
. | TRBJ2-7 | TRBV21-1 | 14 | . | CASSKGDWQYEQYF
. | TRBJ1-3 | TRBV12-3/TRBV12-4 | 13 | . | CASSPSSGNTIYF
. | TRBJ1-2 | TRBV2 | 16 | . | CASSEAVGRAVDGYTF
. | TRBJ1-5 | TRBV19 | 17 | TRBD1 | CASSSSPSGGTNQPQHF
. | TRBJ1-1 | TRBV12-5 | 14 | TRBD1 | CASGLEQGVTEAFF
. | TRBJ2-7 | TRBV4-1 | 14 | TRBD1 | CASSQQGQGIEQYF
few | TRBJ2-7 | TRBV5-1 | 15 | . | CASSPQGQIPYEQYF
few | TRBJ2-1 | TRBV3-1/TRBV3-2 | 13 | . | CASSQGPSGEQFF
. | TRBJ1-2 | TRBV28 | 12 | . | CASSFAGNGYTF
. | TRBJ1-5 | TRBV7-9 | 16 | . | CASSSPGGNSNQPQHF
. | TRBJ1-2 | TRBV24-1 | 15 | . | CATSDPPDGLRGYTF
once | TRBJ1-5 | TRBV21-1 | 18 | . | CASSKDQGRGYSNQPQHF
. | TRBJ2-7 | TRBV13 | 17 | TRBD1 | CASSPRGGTGVTYEQYF
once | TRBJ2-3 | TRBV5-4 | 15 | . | CASSLGAGAGDTQYF
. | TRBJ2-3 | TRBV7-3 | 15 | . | CASSTLGDFTDTQYF
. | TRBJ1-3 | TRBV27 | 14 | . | CASSSGMRGNTIYF
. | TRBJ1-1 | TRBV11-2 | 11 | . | CASSAGSSAFF
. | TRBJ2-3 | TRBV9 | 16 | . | CASSVGPLAVTDTQYF
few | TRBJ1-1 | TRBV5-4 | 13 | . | CASSLANSIKAFF
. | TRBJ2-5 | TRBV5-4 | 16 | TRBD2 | CASSPGLAGYQETQYF